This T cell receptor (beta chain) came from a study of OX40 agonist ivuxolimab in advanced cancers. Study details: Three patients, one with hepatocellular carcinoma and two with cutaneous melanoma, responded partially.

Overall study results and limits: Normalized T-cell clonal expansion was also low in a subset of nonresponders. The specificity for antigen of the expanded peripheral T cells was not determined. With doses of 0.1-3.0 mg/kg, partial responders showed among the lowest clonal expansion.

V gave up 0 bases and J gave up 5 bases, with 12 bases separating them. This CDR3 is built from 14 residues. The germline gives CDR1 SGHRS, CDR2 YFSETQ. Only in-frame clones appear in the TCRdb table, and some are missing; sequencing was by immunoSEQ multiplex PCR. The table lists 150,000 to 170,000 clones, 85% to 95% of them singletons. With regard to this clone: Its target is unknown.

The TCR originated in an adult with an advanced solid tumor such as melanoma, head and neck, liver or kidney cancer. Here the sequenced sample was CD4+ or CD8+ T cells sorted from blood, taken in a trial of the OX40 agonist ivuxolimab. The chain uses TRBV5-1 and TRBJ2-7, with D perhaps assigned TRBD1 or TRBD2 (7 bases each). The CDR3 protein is CASSLETGRDEQYF. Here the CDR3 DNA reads TGCGCCAGCAGCTTGGAGACAGGGAGGGACGAGCAGTACTTC. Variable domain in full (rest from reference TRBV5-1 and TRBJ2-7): KAGVTQTPRYLIKTRGQQVTLSCSPISGHRSVSWYQQTPGQGLQFLFEYFSETQRNKGNFPGRFSGRQFSNSRSEMNVSTLELGDSALYLCASSLETGRDEQYFGPGTRLTVT.